This passage covers 23 T cell receptor beta chains from one sample sequenced in a study of vaccination effects on CD4 cells after COVID-19. Here immunoSEQ multiplex PCR was the method, and the copy in TCRdb shows in-frame clones only, minus some. The sample yields 37,000 or so clones, roughly 66% seen once. The antigens these receptors bind are not known. Ahead of sequencing, the ViraFEST assay grew antigen-specific CD4+ T cells using viral peptide pools. Cells that had been cultured for 10 days were the source of isolated CD4+ T cells. Nobody among the vaccine recipients had prior SARS-CoV-2 infection (nucleocapsid antibodies were negative). The sample consisted of CD4+ T cells from PBMCs cultured with HCoV-OC43 spike peptides, taken before COVID-19 vaccination. Specified subset: HCoV-OC43 spike overlapping peptide pool stimulation. The receptors stem from a human donor who received a COVID-19 vaccine.

V gene TRBV5-5 combines with J gene TRBJ1-2, with no clear D. This CDR3 comprises 12 residues. Germline V CDR1 and CDR2: SGHKS, YYEKEE (reference sequence). V dropped 2 bases and J dropped 5 bases, with 7 bases sitting between them. The CDR3 bases are TGTGCCAGCAGCTTAAGAACTTATGGCTACACCTTC. It codes for CASSLRTYGYTF.

The genes are TRBV10-3 and TRBJ2-7; no clear D. The V and J ends lost 0 bases and 6 bases respectively, with 15 bases between them. This CDR3 spans 15 amino acids. In germline, CDR1 is ENHRY, CDR2 SYGVKD. CDR3 in amino acids: CAISESTFSRAEQYF. The CDR3 coding sequence is TGTGCCATCAGTGAGTCGACCTTTAGCCGCGCCGAGCAGTACTTC.

The chain has TRBV6-5 and TRBJ2-1, with 9 bases aligning to TRBD1. The CDR3 covers 14 residues. V lost 7 bases and J lost 5; bases outside the gene matches: 6. Germline-derived CDR1 and CDR2 are MNHEY and SVGAGI. The chain's CDR3 is CASNTGGANNEQFF. The CDR3 DNA is TGTGCCAGCAACACAGGGGGCGCGAACAATGAGCAGTTCTTC.

The chain has TRBV7-9 and TRBJ1-5; the D gene is possibly TRBD1 (5 bases). The V gene lost 5 bases and the J gene lost 6 bases, with 14 bases spanning the gap. The CDR3 has 14 residues. Germline V gene lookup returns CDR1 SEHNR and CDR2 FQNEAQ (reference sequence). CDR3 bases: TGTGCCAGCAGCCACCGCGGGGCGGCTCAGCCCCAGCATTTT. This codes for CASSHRGAAQPQHF.

V gene TRBV10-3 combines with J gene TRBJ2-3, with 12 bases fitting TRBD2. With V trimmed by 6 bases and J by 0 bases, 1 base remained unmatched. There are 15 residues in the CDR3. From germline, CDR1 is ENHRY and CDR2 SYGVKD. CDR3 loop: CAIRGTSGSTDTQYF. The CDR3 nucleotides read TGTGCCATCAGGGGGACTAGCGGGAGCACAGATACGCAGTATTTT.

The genes are TRBV5-1 and TRBJ2-7; D perhaps matches TRBD2 (6 bases). The CDR3 extends over 16 amino acids. The V end lost 0 bases, the J end lost 4 bases, and 17 bases lay between the germline ends. Per the germline V gene, CDR1 is SGHRS and CDR2 is YFSETQ. CDR3 coding DNA: TGCGCCAGCAGCTTGGCGCGGGACGGCGTAAAATACGAGCAGTACTTC. This gives the protein CASSLARDGVKYEQYF.

The chain uses TRBV27 and TRBJ2-2; 9 bases are shared with TRBD1. CDR1 and CDR2 from the germline V gene are MNHEY and SMNVEV (reference sequence). V was clipped by 7 bases and J by 6 bases; unmatched bases: 6. This CDR3 comprises 14 residues. This CDR3 is CASKRDRVAGELFF. CDR3 sequence (DNA): TGTGCCAGCAAAAGGGACAGGGTAGCCGGGGAGCTGTTTTTT.

This clone came up many times. J is TRBJ1-2 and V is TRBV27; possibly TRBD1 for D (6 bases). The germline CDR1 and CDR2 sequences are MNHEY and SMNVEV (reference sequence). This CDR3 is 13 amino acids long. With 3 bases removed from V and 6 bases from J, the gap between germline ends came to 11 bases. CDR3 DNA: TGTGCCAGCAGTTTTGGGGGCGCGGATGGCTACACCTTC. It codes for CASSFGGADGYTF.

The chain combines TRBV30 with TRBJ2-4, with D perhaps given as TRBD1 or TRBD2 (5 bases each). The V gene's germline CDR1 is GTSNPN and CDR2 SVGIG (reference sequence). This CDR3 is built from 14 residues. With 0 bases removed from V and 15 bases from J, the gap between germline ends came to 21 bases. Written as DNA, the CDR3 is TGTGCCTGGAGTGTACAATCGGGACCCAAAACGCGGTACTTC. It encodes CAWSVQSGPKTRYF.

The chain has TRBV3-1 (or the pseudogene TRBV3-2) and TRBJ2-5; 12 positions match TRBD2. The CDR3 sequence is 16 residues long. Germline V gene lookup returns CDR1 LGHDT and CDR2 YNNKEL (reference sequence). V lost 4 bases to trimming and J lost 5 bases; unmatched junction nucleotides: 8. CDR3 protein: CASSPRLAGVTETQYF. CDR3 coding DNA: TGTGCCAGCAGCCCTCGACTAGCGGGAGTAACGGAGACCCAGTACTTC.

The chain recombines TRBV6-1 with TRBJ1-3, with D hard to call. The germline gives CDR1 MNHNS, CDR2 SASEGT. The ends were cut back, 2 bases at V and 2 bases at J, with 13 bases in the middle. The CDR3 is 16 residues long. The CDR3 here is CASSEIYGEAGNTIYF. The CDR3, as DNA: TGTGCCAGCAGTGAAATTTACGGGGAGGCTGGAAACACCATATATTTT.

The V gene is TRBV24-1, the J gene TRBJ1-2; D remains ambiguous. CDR3 size: 13 residues. The germline V gene encodes CDR1 KGHDR and CDR2 SFDVKD. V lost 1 base and J 6 bases, leaving 8 bases between the germline ends. The CDR3 sequence: CATSDFPENGYTF. CDR3 bases: TGTGCCACCAGTGATTTTCCAGAGAATGGCTACACCTTC.

The chain links TRBV10-3 to TRBJ1-1, with TRBD1 matching over 7 bases. The germline CDR1 and CDR2 sequences are ENHRY and SYGVKD. The trim removed 5 bases at V and 4 bases at J, leaving 4 bases unmatched. This CDR3 is built from 13 residues. The CDR3 spells CAISTAGGTEAFF. CDR3 nucleotides: TGTGCCATCAGTACCGCAGGGGGCACTGAAGCTTTCTTT.

The chain employs TRBV18 and TRBJ2-7, with 8 nucleotides matching TRBD2. Germline loops: CDR1 KGHSH, CDR2 LQKENI. CDR3 length: 15 amino acids. V was clipped by 4 bases and J by 0 bases; unmatched bases: 5. The CDR3 reads CASSRPGGSSYEQYF. The CDR3 coding sequence is TGTGCCAGCTCACGCCCGGGGGGGAGCTCCTACGAGCAGTACTTC. The full variable domain, with the rest looked up from reference TRBV18 and TRBJ2-7, is NAGVMQNPRHLVRRRGQEARLRCSPMKGHSHVYWYRQLPEEGLKFMVYLQKENIIDESGMPKERFSAEFPKEGPSILRIQQVVRGDSAAYFCASSRPGGSSYEQYFGPGTRLTVT.

The V call is TRBV19, the J call TRBJ1-4, with 9 bases that match TRBD1. Germline V gene sequence: CDR1 LNHDA, CDR2 SQIVND (reference sequence). The ends lost 10 bases at V and 8 bases at J; junction bases unmatched: 8. The CDR3 sequence is 13 residues long. The CDR3 nucleotides are TGTGCCACCAACAGGGGGCTTAACGAAAAACTGTTTTTT. Residues: CATNRGLNEKLFF.

This clone was seen only a few times. The genes are TRBV6-1 and TRBJ2-3, with D tentatively TRBD2 (5 bases). Deletions cut 3 bases from V and 0 bases from J, with 10 bases between. The CDR3 consists of 15 residues. Germline V gene sequence: CDR1 MNHNS, CDR2 SASEGT. The chain's CDR3 is CASSDRTRSTDTQYF. Here the CDR3 DNA reads TGTGCCAGCAGTGATCGTACTAGAAGCACAGATACGCAGTATTTT.

This clone was detected only once. V usage is TRBV3-1 (or the pseudogene TRBV3-2) and J usage is TRBJ2-7; D perhaps matches TRBD1 (6 bases). V dropped 8 bases and J dropped 4 bases, with 18 bases sitting between them. The germline V gene has CDR1 LGHDT and CDR2 YNNKEL (reference sequence). The CDR3 length is 14 residues. The CDR3 loop reads CASRRGTWSYEQYF. The DNA for the CDR3 is TGTGCCAGCCGAAGGGGGACGTGGTCTTACGAGCAGTACTTC.

CDR3 nucleotide sequence: TGTGCCAGTACCCCTACTGAAGCTTTCTTT. It codes for CASTPTEAFF. This rearrangement joins TRBV19 to TRBJ1-1, with D hard to call. V dropped 7 bases and J dropped 5 bases, with 5 bases sitting between them. The CDR3 consists of 10 residues. In germline, CDR1 is LNHDA, CDR2 SQIVND (reference sequence).

This clone came up once. The CDR3: CASSQDSGQPQHF. DNA for the CDR3: TGTGCCAGCAGCCAAGACTCTGGACAGCCCCAGCATTTT. The rearrangement links TRBV3-1 (or the pseudogene TRBV3-2) to TRBJ1-5; D not resolved. Germline loops: CDR1 LGHDT, CDR2 YNNKEL (reference sequence). Trimming removed 0 bases from V and 7 bases from J, with 7 bases in between. This CDR3 spans 13 amino acids.

This rearrangement joins TRBV14 to TRBJ2-3; 9 bases line up with TRBD2. The CDR3 length is 16 residues. The junction had 10 bases not matched to a gene; V was cut back by 4 bases and J by 5 bases. The germline V gene encodes CDR1 SGHDN and CDR2 FVKESK. The CDR3 DNA follows: TGTGCCAGCAGCCCTCTGCGGGAGGGAGGGAAAGATACGCAGTATTTT. This encodes CASSPLREGGKDTQYF.

CDR3 nucleotides: TGTGCCAGCAGTTACTCGGGCGGGAACTCCTACAATGAGCAGTTCTTC. This codes for CASSYSGGNSYNEQFF. This rearrangement joins TRBV6-5 to TRBJ2-1, with D maybe TRBD2 (6 bases). The V and J ends lost 0 bases and 0 bases respectively, with 9 bases between them. CDR3 size: 16 residues. Germline V lookup: CDR1 MNHEY, CDR2 SVGAGI.

The V and J genes are TRBV19 and TRBJ1-2; D remains ambiguous. Trimming took off 10 bases at V and 0 bases at J, with 15 bases between the two ends. CDR1 and CDR2 from the germline V gene are LNHDA and SQIVND (reference sequence). The CDR3 covers 14 residues. CDR3 nucleotides: TGTGCCACAGGAAGGGATACAGCTAACTATGGCTACACCTTC. As protein: CATGRDTANYGYTF.

The V call is TRBV29-1, the J call TRBJ1-2; D possibly corresponds to TRBD1 (6 bases). V lost 7 bases, J lost 6 bases, and 15 bases lay in between. Germline CDR1 and CDR2: SQVTM and ANQGSEA. CDR3 length equals 12 residues. The CDR3 DNA is TGCAGCGCTAGTGGACACAGGGATGGCTACACCTTC. Protein sequence: CSASGHRDGYTF.